The next 22 T cell receptor beta chains were all read from a single sample in a study of early T cells in non-severe SARS-CoV-2 infection. A single record per CDR3 protein comes from TCRdb applying MiXCR to the 5' RACE reads. The sample lists just under 65,000 distinct CDR3 sequences, 13% occurring once. Material for sequencing was whole blood. These receptors were obtained from an adult who was a healthcare worker with PCR-confirmed SARS-CoV-2 infection or an uninfected control (not recorded which).

This clonotype was recorded a few times. The chain links TRBV7-6 to TRBJ2-1, with 7 bases matching TRBD1. Trimming at V came to 2 bases and at J to 6 bases, leaving 4 bases not matched to a gene. This CDR3 spans 14 amino acids. Germline values: CDR1 SGHVS, CDR2 FNYEAQ. The CDR3 reads CASSLPPGGNEQFF. CDR3 coding DNA: TGTGCCAGCAGCTTACCCCCAGGGGGCAATGAGCAGTTCTTC.

In its sample, this clonotype was seen many times. V is TRBV5-5 and J is TRBJ2-7, with 7 bases fitting TRBD1. The CDR3 runs 14 residues. V shed 3 bases and J 2 bases; nucleotides not matched to a gene: 5. The V gene's germline CDR1 is SGHKS and CDR2 YYEKEE (reference sequence). The CDR3 coding sequence is TGTGCCAGCAGCTCACGGGACAGTGCCTACGAGCAGTACTTC. This codes for CASSSRDSAYEQYF.

As to this clonotype: A read error is possible here, since a much larger clone lies one base away. The chain recombines TRBV5-1 with TRBJ2-4; D remains unclear. CDR1 SGHRS and CDR2 YFSETQ come from the germline V gene. CDR3 length equals 15 residues. The V end was cut by 6 bases, the J end by 5 bases, with 18 bases between. The CDR3 loop is CASNEGQAYENIQYF. CDR3 coding DNA: TGCGCCAGCAACGAAGGGCAGGCGTACGAAAACATTCAGTACTTC.

The table lists this clonotype with a few counts. This chain connects TRBV4-1 to TRBJ1-2; 11 nucleotides align to TRBD1. Trimming at V came to 0 bases and at J to 4 bases, leaving 4 bases not matched to a gene. Germline CDR1 is MGHRA and CDR2 is YSYEKL. The CDR3 contains 16 residues. CDR3 amino acids: CASSQDGTGGFYGYTF. CDR3 nucleotides: TGCGCCAGCAGCCAAGATGGGACAGGGGGTTTCTATGGCTACACCTTC.

The sample holds a few counts of this clonotype. The V and J genes are TRBV7-3 and TRBJ1-1; tentative D call: TRBD1 (6 bases). Germline V gene sequence: CDR1 SGHTA, CDR2 FQGTGA. The CDR3 extends over 13 amino acids. V lost 5 bases, J lost 5 bases, and 12 bases lay in between. CDR3 protein: CASSIQGGTEAFF. As DNA, the CDR3 is TGTGCCAGCAGCATACAGGGAGGGACTGAAGCTTTCTTT.

The chain recombines TRBV12-3 or TRBV12-4 with TRBJ2-1; TRBD2 is a possible D gene (6 bases). With 6 bases removed from V and 0 bases from J, the gap between germline ends came to 15 bases. The CDR3 is 16 residues long. In nucleotides, the CDR3 is TGTGCCAGCAGCTTTAGCGGCTTTCGCTCCTACAATGAGCAGTTCTTC. Protein product: CASSFSGFRSYNEQFF.

This clonotype was recorded at least ten times. Here the CDR3 reads CASRRTGRRETQYF. For the CDR3, the DNA is TGCGCCAGCAGGAGGACAGGGAGGAGAGAGACCCAGTACTTC. The rearrangement links TRBV10-2 to TRBJ2-5; 8 bases match TRBD1. Germline assignment: CDR1 WSHSY and CDR2 SAAADI. J was trimmed by 4 bases and V by 6 bases; bases with no gene match: 7. There are 14 residues in the CDR3.

This clonotype showed up many times. V gene TRBV5-1 combines with J gene TRBJ2-5; no reliable D call. Germline-derived CDR1 and CDR2 are SGHRS and YFSETQ. V lost 0 bases, J lost 1 base, and 7 bases lay in between. The CDR3 runs to 14 residues. The chain's CDR3 is CASSLANLQETQYF. In DNA, the CDR3 is TGCGCCAGCAGCTTGGCCAATCTCCAAGAGACCCAGTACTTC.

The chain couples TRBV7-2 to TRBJ2-4; tentatively, D is TRBD1 or TRBD2 (6 bases each). The germline V gene has CDR1 SGHTA and CDR2 FQGNSA. This CDR3 region has 18 residues. Deletions cut 3 bases from V and 5 bases from J, with 23 bases between. CDR3 amino acids: CASSFRGHPKAAQNIQYF. In DNA form, the CDR3 reads TGTGCCAGCAGCTTCCGGGGGCACCCCAAGGCGGCGCAAAACATTCAGTACTTC.

The chain links TRBV30 to TRBJ1-1; 9 bases line up with TRBD1. V trimming: 0 bases; J trimming: 2 bases; junction bases outside the gene matches: 10. There are 17 residues in the CDR3. CDR1 and CDR2 from the germline V gene are GTSNPN and SVGIG (reference sequence). The CDR3 nucleotides are TGTGCCTGGAGTGTAGGGGGGACAGGGATGGGAAACACTGAAGCTTTCTTT. As protein: CAWSVGGTGMGNTEAFF.

This clonotype came up many times. This chain joins TRBV5-1 and TRBJ2-7; the match to TRBD1 covers 11 bases. The CDR3 sequence is 14 residues long. Germline lookup yields CDR1 SGHRS and CDR2 YFSETQ. Germline trimming cut 4 bases from V and 3 bases from J; bases unmatched to any gene: 3. The CDR3 here is CASSPGTGGYEQYF. As DNA, the CDR3 is TGCGCCAGCAGCCCCGGGACAGGGGGCTACGAGCAGTACTTC.

V usage is TRBV27 and J usage is TRBJ2-5; the D gene is possibly TRBD1 (5 bases). The CDR3 covers 14 residues. CDR1 is MNHEY, CDR2 SMNVEV, per germline (reference sequence). With 1 base removed from V and 4 bases from J, the gap between germline ends came to 10 bases. The chain's CDR3 is CASSLWGSPETQYF. The DNA for the CDR3 is TGTGCCAGCAGTTTATGGGGCAGCCCAGAGACCCAGTACTTC.

This clonotype was observed at least ten times. The J gene is TRBJ1-1, the V gene TRBV6-2 or TRBV6-3, with TRBD1 matching over 8 bases. V lost 4 bases, J lost 4 bases, and 8 bases stayed unmatched. Per the germline V gene, CDR1 is MNHEY and CDR2 is SVGEGT. This CDR3 spans 15 amino acids. CDR3 bases: TGTGCCAGCAGTTGGGCAGGGGGCCGTGGCACTGAAGCTTTCTTT. As protein: CASSWAGGRGTEAFF.

This clonotype came up a few times. This chain uses TRBV2 with TRBJ2-3, with D unresolved. V lost 3 bases and J 0 bases, leaving 10 bases between the germline ends. The germline V gene encodes CDR1 SNHLY and CDR2 FYNNEI. This CDR3 comprises 15 residues. DNA for the CDR3: TGTGCCAGCAGTGATTTGACCCGTAGCACAGATACGCAGTATTTT. This translates into CASSDLTRSTDTQYF.

This clonotype was detected ten times or more. The V gene is TRBV29-1, the J gene TRBJ1-5; D is unresolved. With 5 bases removed from V and 0 bases from J, the gap between germline ends came to 5 bases. The germline gives CDR1 SQVTM, CDR2 ANQGSEA. This CDR3 region has 12 residues. CDR3 nucleotides: TGCAGCGTTAGCGATAGCAATCAGCCCCAGCATTTT. This sequence encodes CSVSDSNQPQHF.

This clonotype was seen ten or more times. J is TRBJ2-1 and V is TRBV5-1; D is uncertain. This CDR3 contains 14 residues. CDR1 SGHRS and CDR2 YFSETQ come from the germline V gene. V shed 9 bases and J shed 3 bases, with 16 bases lying between them. The CDR3 loop reads CATTWVSFYNEQFF. CDR3 bases: TGCGCCACCACTTGGGTATCCTTCTACAATGAGCAGTTCTTC.

The sample holds one count of this clonotype. The chain links TRBV10-3 to TRBJ1-2; weak D call: TRBD1 (5 bases). Trimming took 2 bases from V and 0 from J, leaving 16 bases between them. CDR1 and CDR2 from the germline V gene are ENHRY and SYGVKD. The CDR3 contains 17 residues. The CDR3 DNA sequence: TGTGCCATCAGTGAGGATGTGGGACCCGATTCTAACTATGGCTACACCTTC. Amino acid sequence: CAISEDVGPDSNYGYTF.

The rearrangement uses TRBV5-1 and TRBJ2-5; 11 nucleotides align to TRBD2. Germline V gene lookup returns CDR1 SGHRS and CDR2 YFSETQ. CDR3 length: 16 residues. J lost 0 bases, V lost 4 bases, and 5 bases had no gene match. The CDR3 DNA reads as TGCGCCAGCAGCCAACTAGCGGGGGCGAACCAAGAGACCCAGTACTTC. The encoded protein is CASSQLAGANQETQYF.

This clonotype was seen a few times. The chain links TRBV3-1 to TRBJ2-5; D is unresolved. The CDR3 is 11 residues long. The V and J ends lost 3 bases and 5 bases respectively, with 4 bases between them. The germline V gene has CDR1 LGHDT and CDR2 YNNKEL (reference sequence). CDR3 DNA: TGTGCCAGCAGCCAGAGGGAGACCCAGTACTTC. Its translation is CASSQRETQYF.

The CDR3 protein is CASSLTAGGNTGELFF. For the CDR3, the DNA is TGTGCCAGCAGCTTGACAGCGGGGGGAAACACCGGGGAGCTGTTTTTT. The chain carries TRBV11-2 and TRBJ2-2; 9 bases are a match to TRBD2. The CDR3 length is 16 residues. With V trimmed by 3 bases and J by 2 bases, 4 bases remained unmatched. Looked up from germline, CDR1 is SGHAT and CDR2 is FQNNGV.

A few counts support this clonotype. This chain joins TRBV14 and TRBJ2-7; no definite D call. Germline V gene sequence: CDR1 SGHDN, CDR2 FVKESK. Trimming left V 0 bases short and J 2 bases short, with 14 bases between. The CDR3 has 16 amino acids. This chain's CDR3 is CASSQEGARFAYEQYF. The DNA for the CDR3 is TGTGCCAGCAGCCAAGAGGGTGCCAGGTTCGCCTACGAGCAGTACTTC.

The rearrangement uses TRBV27 and TRBJ1-2; D is uncertain. The germline V gene has CDR1 MNHEY and CDR2 SMNVEV (reference sequence). The germline V and J ends were trimmed by 5 bases and 5 bases, with 15 bases remaining between them. The CDR3 extends over 14 amino acids. In nucleotides, the CDR3 is TGTGCCAGCAGTCGGGTTTTCTCTTTATATGGCTACACCTTC. As protein: CASSRVFSLYGYTF.